This T cell receptor (beta chain) emerged from a study of blood T cells in healthy people across ages. About the research overall: Every two T cells gave about one barcoded beta molecule via template switching.

V was pared by 5 bases and J by 0 bases, with 4 bases of the junction left unmatched. From germline, CDR1 is DFQATT and CDR2 SNEGSKA (reference sequence). This CDR3 has 14 residues. A second PCR of roughly 7 to 11 cycles used a sample-barcoded 5' primer and a J-beta primer mix. Each cDNA was tagged by a template-switch adaptor containing 12 random nucleotides. The study obtained at least 2.5 million CDR3-containing paired-end reads from every sample. MiXCR was run by TCRdb on the 5' RACE reads, yielding one entry per CDR3 protein. The sample records some 750,000 distinct CDR3 sequences, approximately 22% being singletons. This clonotype came up a few times.

The specimen sequenced was blood. This receptor was taken from a man between 65 and 85 years old in good health. The chain combines TRBV20-1 with TRBJ2-1, with 7 bases that match TRBD1. The CDR3 coding sequence is TGCAGTGCTGGGACAGTATACTCCTACAATGAGCAGTTCTTC. Encoded protein: CSAGTVYSYNEQFF.